These T cell receptor beta chains were read from a single sample in a study of T cells in localized non-small cell lung cancer. This table comes from immunoSEQ multiplex PCR, and its TCRdb copy is limited to in-frame clones, with some not included. Altogether about 26,000 clones are present, around 85% being singletons, with the ten largest covering approximately 10%. The source material was peripheral blood, sampled before any cancer treatment. The receptor source for this set is a man aged 35-75 years with stage III squamous cell lung carcinoma. CDR3s include the opening cysteine and the closing phenylalanine or tryptophan. A D gene is named only where the DNA matches it firmly. Some rows have no size entry. The others give once, few or many, or a class for an expanded clone.

v_call: TRBV29-1
clone_size: few
j_call: TRBJ1-2
d_call: -
cdr3_aa: CSVEDLSRGKGGYTF
cdr3_nt: TGCAGCGTTGAAGATCTATCCCGGGGAAAAGGCGGCTACACCTTC

v_call: TRBV6-5
clone_size: -
j_call: TRBJ2-7
d_call: -
cdr3_aa: CASSPGGGGYEQYF
cdr3_nt: TGTGCCAGCAGTCCCGGGGGAGGGGGCTACGAGCAGTACTTC

v_call: TRBV7-2
clone_size: -
j_call: TRBJ2-7
d_call: -
cdr3_aa: CASSFEGPTQYF
cdr3_nt: TGTGCCAGCAGCTTTGAGGGTCCTACGCAGTACTTC

v_call: TRBV10-1
clone_size: -
j_call: TRBJ2-7
d_call: -
cdr3_aa: CASSDSPYEQYF
cdr3_nt: TGCGCCAGCAGTGACAGCCCGTACGAGCAGTACTTC

v_call: TRBV14
clone_size: -
j_call: TRBJ2-1
d_call: TRBD1
cdr3_aa: CASSPRISGTGEGEQFF
cdr3_nt: TGTGCCAGCAGCCCTCGGATTTCCGGGACAGGGGAAGGTGAGCAGTTCTTC

v_call: TRBV7-3
clone_size: once
j_call: TRBJ2-3
d_call: -
cdr3_aa: CASSSWGHGGGTDTQYF
cdr3_nt: TGTGCCAGCAGCTCCTGGGGGCACGGCGGCGGCACAGATACGCAGTATTTT

v_call: TRBV5-6
clone_size: -
j_call: TRBJ2-1
d_call: TRBD1
cdr3_aa: CASSRDRGYNEQFF
cdr3_nt: TGTGCCAGCAGCCGGGACAGGGGTTACAATGAGCAGTTCTTC

v_call: TRBV6-1
clone_size: -
j_call: TRBJ1-2
d_call: -
cdr3_aa: CASSEHPSQPGWGYTF
cdr3_nt: TGTGCCAGCAGTGAACACCCCTCTCAACCGGGGTGGGGCTACACCTTC

v_call: TRBV2
clone_size: -
j_call: TRBJ1-4
d_call: -
cdr3_aa: CASRRDHNEKLFF
cdr3_nt: TGTGCCAGCAGGAGGGATCATAATGAAAAACTGTTTTTT

v_call: TRBV7-9
clone_size: few
j_call: TRBJ2-2
d_call: TRBD2
cdr3_aa: CASSLGSRGVFEELFF
cdr3_nt: TGTGCCAGCAGCTTGGGGTCGCGGGGGGTGTTCGAGGAGCTGTTTTTT

v_call: TRBV5-1
clone_size: -
j_call: TRBJ1-2
d_call: -
cdr3_aa: CASSPSGRKEYGYTF
cdr3_nt: TGCGCCAGCAGCCCCTCCGGTCGCAAGGAATATGGCTACACCTTC

v_call: TRBV5-4
clone_size: -
j_call: TRBJ2-7
d_call: -
cdr3_aa: CASSWSGANYEQYF
cdr3_nt: TGTGCCAGCAGCTGGAGTGGAGCCAACTACGAGCAGTACTTC

v_call: TRBV5-1
clone_size: -
j_call: TRBJ2-7
d_call: -
cdr3_aa: CASSSTNKAYEQYF
cdr3_nt: TGCGCCAGCAGCTCTACTAACAAGGCCTACGAGCAGTACTTC

v_call: TRBV11-3
clone_size: few
j_call: TRBJ2-7
d_call: -
cdr3_aa: CASSLDTAYEQYF
cdr3_nt: TGTGCCAGCAGCTTAGATACGGCCTACGAGCAGTACTTC

v_call: TRBV7-8
clone_size: -
j_call: TRBJ2-1
d_call: TRBD2
cdr3_aa: CASANRQAGGFVSYNEQFF
cdr3_nt: TGTGCCAGCGCCAACCGCCAGGCGGGAGGGTTCGTCTCCTACAATGAGCAGTTCTTC

v_call: TRBV11-2
clone_size: -
j_call: TRBJ2-1
d_call: TRBD2
cdr3_aa: CASSFFRGEAYNEQFF
cdr3_nt: TGTGCCAGCAGCTTCTTTCGGGGGGAGGCCTACAATGAGCAGTTCTTC

v_call: TRBV27
clone_size: -
j_call: TRBJ1-3
d_call: -
cdr3_aa: CASSLHPSSGNTIYF
cdr3_nt: TGTGCCAGCAGTTTACATCCCAGCTCTGGAAACACCATATATTTT

v_call: TRBV10-2
clone_size: -
j_call: TRBJ2-5
d_call: -
cdr3_aa: CATSKETQYF
cdr3_nt: TGCGCCACCTCCAAAGAGACCCAGTACTTC

v_call: TRBV7-6
clone_size: -
j_call: TRBJ2-3
d_call: -
cdr3_aa: CASSWALGGGTDTQYF
cdr3_nt: TGTGCCAGCAGCTGGGCACTAGGTGGGGGCACAGATACGCAGTATTTT

v_call: TRBV6-5
clone_size: -
j_call: TRBJ1-2
d_call: -
cdr3_aa: CASSSDTSGYTF
cdr3_nt: TGTGCCAGCAGTTCGGACACGAGTGGCTACACCTTC

v_call: TRBV6-1
clone_size: -
j_call: TRBJ1-5
d_call: -
cdr3_aa: CASSVSGQNNQPQHF
cdr3_nt: TGTGCCAGCAGTGTCTCGGGGCAGAACAATCAGCCCCAGCATTTT

v_call: TRBV4-1
clone_size: -
j_call: TRBJ2-2
d_call: -
cdr3_aa: CASSPLNAGIGELFF
cdr3_nt: TGCGCCAGCAGCCCCCTGAACGCAGGAATCGGGGAGCTGTTTTTT

v_call: TRBV6-6
clone_size: -
j_call: TRBJ2-5
d_call: TRBD2
cdr3_aa: CASRSGLVLETQYF
cdr3_nt: TGTGCCAGCAGATCCGGACTAGTGCTAGAGACCCAGTACTTC

v_call: TRBV19
clone_size: -
j_call: TRBJ2-3
d_call: -
cdr3_aa: CASRIQRHTDTQYF
cdr3_nt: TGTGCCAGTAGAATCCAGCGGCACACAGATACGCAGTATTTT

v_call: TRBV9
clone_size: medium-sized
j_call: TRBJ2-1
d_call: -
cdr3_aa: CASSPFHGDEQFF
cdr3_nt: TGTGCCAGCAGCCCATTCCATGGCGATGAGCAGTTCTTC

v_call: TRBV10-1
clone_size: -
j_call: TRBJ1-1
d_call: -
cdr3_aa: CASSEMGEAFF
cdr3_nt: TGCGCCAGCAGTGAAATGGGAGAAGCTTTCTTT

v_call: TRBV10-3
clone_size: -
j_call: TRBJ1-2
d_call: -
cdr3_aa: CAISEAGGARDGYTF
cdr3_nt: TGTGCCATCAGTGAGGCCGGGGGCGCAAGGGATGGCTACACCTTC

v_call: TRBV5-1
clone_size: -
j_call: TRBJ1-6
d_call: -
cdr3_aa: CASSLAGQLNSPLHF
cdr3_nt: TGCGCCAGCAGCTTGGCCGGTCAGCTAAATTCACCCCTCCACTTT

v_call: TRBV14
clone_size: -
j_call: TRBJ1-1
d_call: -
cdr3_aa: CASSHSGNEAFF
cdr3_nt: TGTGCCAGCAGCCATTCCGGCAATGAAGCTTTCTTT

v_call: TRBV28
clone_size: -
j_call: TRBJ2-1
d_call: TRBD2
cdr3_aa: CASLGGLGQFF
cdr3_nt: TGTGCCAGCCTAGGGGGACTAGGTCAGTTCTTC

v_call: TRBV29-1
clone_size: -
j_call: TRBJ2-5
d_call: TRBD2
cdr3_aa: CSVRTGGQETQYF
cdr3_nt: TGCAGCGTCCGTACGGGGGGCCAAGAGACCCAGTACTTC

v_call: TRBV6-1
clone_size: -
j_call: TRBJ1-5
d_call: TRBD1
cdr3_aa: CASSITGGAGQPQHF
cdr3_nt: TGTGCCAGCAGCATAACAGGGGGCGCGGGTCAGCCCCAGCATTTT

v_call: TRBV2
clone_size: -
j_call: TRBJ1-4
d_call: -
cdr3_aa: CASIRGEKLFF
cdr3_nt: TGTGCCAGCATTAGGGGGGAAAAACTGTTTTTT

v_call: TRBV9
clone_size: medium-sized
j_call: TRBJ2-2
d_call: -
cdr3_aa: CASGSTNTGELFF
cdr3_nt: TGTGCCAGCGGGAGCACGAACACCGGGGAGCTGTTTTTT

v_call: TRBV30
clone_size: -
j_call: TRBJ1-2
d_call: -
cdr3_aa: CAWSQGNYGYTF
cdr3_nt: TGTGCCTGGAGCCAGGGGAACTATGGCTACACCTTC

v_call: TRBV10-3
clone_size: -
j_call: TRBJ1-2
d_call: -
cdr3_aa: CAINRRGRESYGYTF
cdr3_nt: TGTGCCATCAATCGACGAGGACGGGAGTCCTATGGCTACACCTTC

v_call: TRBV5-1
clone_size: -
j_call: TRBJ1-4
d_call: -
cdr3_aa: CASSLALTENEKLFF
cdr3_nt: TGCGCCAGCAGCTTGGCCCTGACGGAGAATGAAAAACTGTTTTTT

v_call: TRBV10-3
clone_size: once
j_call: TRBJ2-5
d_call: TRBD2
cdr3_aa: CAIRGRLAGGYQETQYF
cdr3_nt: TGTGCCATCAGGGGCCGACTAGCGGGGGGTTACCAAGAGACCCAGTACTTC

v_call: TRBV5-1
clone_size: -
j_call: TRBJ2-5
d_call: -
cdr3_aa: CASSTRDSWVAAQYF
cdr3_nt: TGCGCCAGCAGCACCCGGGATTCGTGGGTAGCGGCCCAGTACTTC

v_call: TRBV5-6
clone_size: -
j_call: TRBJ2-5
d_call: -
cdr3_aa: CASSPPEDQETQYF
cdr3_nt: TGTGCCAGCTCCCCCCCCGAAGACCAAGAGACCCAGTACTTC

v_call: TRBV19
clone_size: -
j_call: TRBJ1-5
d_call: -
cdr3_aa: CASSIITGYQPQHF
cdr3_nt: TGTGCCAGTAGTATAATTACAGGCTATCAGCCCCAGCATTTT

v_call: TRBV30
clone_size: once
j_call: TRBJ2-1
d_call: TRBD2
cdr3_aa: CAWRSDLAGGYNEQFF
cdr3_nt: TGTGCCTGGAGGAGCGATCTAGCGGGGGGTTACAATGAGCAGTTCTTC

v_call: TRBV5-6
clone_size: -
j_call: TRBJ2-5
d_call: TRBD1
cdr3_aa: CASSLPGTDEETQYF
cdr3_nt: TGTGCCAGCAGCTTACCTGGGACAGACGAAGAGACCCAGTACTTC

v_call: TRBV19
clone_size: -
j_call: TRBJ2-1
d_call: TRBD2
cdr3_aa: CASSDGRGFYNEQFF
cdr3_nt: TGTGCCAGTAGTGACGGGAGGGGATTCTACAATGAGCAGTTCTTC

v_call: TRBV19
clone_size: -
j_call: TRBJ2-2
d_call: -
cdr3_aa: CASSIWTDGGELFF
cdr3_nt: TGTGCCAGTAGTATCTGGACGGACGGCGGGGAGCTGTTTTTT

v_call: TRBV7-6
clone_size: -
j_call: TRBJ2-1
d_call: TRBD2
cdr3_aa: CASSTNLLTGTSGYNEQFF
cdr3_nt: TGTGCCAGCAGCACGAACCTTTTGACCGGGACTAGCGGTTACAATGAGCAGTTCTTC